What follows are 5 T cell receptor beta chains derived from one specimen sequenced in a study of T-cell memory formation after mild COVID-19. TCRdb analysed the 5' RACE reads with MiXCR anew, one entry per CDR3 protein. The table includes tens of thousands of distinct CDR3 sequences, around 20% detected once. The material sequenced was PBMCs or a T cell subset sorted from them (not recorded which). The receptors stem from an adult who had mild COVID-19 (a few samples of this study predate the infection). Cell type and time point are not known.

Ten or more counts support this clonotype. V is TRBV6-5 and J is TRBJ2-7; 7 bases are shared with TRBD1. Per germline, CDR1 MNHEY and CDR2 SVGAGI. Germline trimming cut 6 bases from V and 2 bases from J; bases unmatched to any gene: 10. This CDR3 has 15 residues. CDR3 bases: TGTGCCAGCAGCTTCACGGACAGGCCTCCCTACGAGCAGTACTTC. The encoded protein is CASSFTDRPPYEQYF.

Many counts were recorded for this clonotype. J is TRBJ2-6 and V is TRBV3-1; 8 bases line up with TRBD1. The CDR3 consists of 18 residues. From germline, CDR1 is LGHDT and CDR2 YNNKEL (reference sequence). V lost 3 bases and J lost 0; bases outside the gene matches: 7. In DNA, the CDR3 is TGTGCCAGCAGCCACCTGACAGGGGAGGCCTCTGGGGCCAACGTCCTGACTTTC. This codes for CASSHLTGEASGANVLTF. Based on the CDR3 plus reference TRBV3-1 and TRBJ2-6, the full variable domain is DTAVSQTPKYLVTQMGNDKSIKCEQNLGHDTMYWYKQDSKKFLKIMFSYNNKELIINETVPNRFSPKSPDKAHLNLHINSLELGDSAVYFCASSHLTGEASGANVLTFGAGSRLTVL.

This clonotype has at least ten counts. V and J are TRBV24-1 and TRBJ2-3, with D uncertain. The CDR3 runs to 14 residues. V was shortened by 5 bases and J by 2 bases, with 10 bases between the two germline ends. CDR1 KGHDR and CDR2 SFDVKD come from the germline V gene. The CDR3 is CATSVGGNTDTQYF. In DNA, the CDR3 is TGTGCCACCAGTGTAGGTGGGAACACAGATACGCAGTATTTT.

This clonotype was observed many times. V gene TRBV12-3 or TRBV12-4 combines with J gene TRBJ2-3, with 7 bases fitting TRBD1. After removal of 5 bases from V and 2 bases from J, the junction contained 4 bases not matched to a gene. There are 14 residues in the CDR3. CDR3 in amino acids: CASSQQGPTDTQYF. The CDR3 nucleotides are TGTGCCAGCAGTCAACAGGGGCCCACAGATACGCAGTATTTT.

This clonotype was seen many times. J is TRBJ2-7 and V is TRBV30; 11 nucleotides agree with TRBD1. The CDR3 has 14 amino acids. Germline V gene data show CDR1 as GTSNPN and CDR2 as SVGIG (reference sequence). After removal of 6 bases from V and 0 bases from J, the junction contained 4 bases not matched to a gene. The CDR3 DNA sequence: TGTGCCTGTACCGGGACAGGGGGCTCCTACGAGCAGTACTTC. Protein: CACTGTGGSYEQYF. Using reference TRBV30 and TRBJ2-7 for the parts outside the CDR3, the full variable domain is SQTIHQWPATLVQPVGSPLSLECTVEGTSNPNLYWYRQAAGRGLQLLFYSVGIGQISSEVPQNLSASRPQDRQFILSSKKLLLSDSGFYLCACTGTGGSYEQYFGPGTRLTVT.